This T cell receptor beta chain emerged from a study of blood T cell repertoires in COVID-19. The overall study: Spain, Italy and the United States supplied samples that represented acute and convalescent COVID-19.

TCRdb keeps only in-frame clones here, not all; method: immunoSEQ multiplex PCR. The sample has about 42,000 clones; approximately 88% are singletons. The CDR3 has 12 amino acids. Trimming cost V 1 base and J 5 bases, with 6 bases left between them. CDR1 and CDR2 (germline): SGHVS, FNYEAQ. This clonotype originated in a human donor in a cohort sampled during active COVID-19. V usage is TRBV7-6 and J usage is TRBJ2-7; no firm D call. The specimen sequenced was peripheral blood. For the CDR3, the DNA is TGTGCCAGCAGCTTAGATGAGGACGAGCAGTACTTC. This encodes CASSLDEDEQYF.